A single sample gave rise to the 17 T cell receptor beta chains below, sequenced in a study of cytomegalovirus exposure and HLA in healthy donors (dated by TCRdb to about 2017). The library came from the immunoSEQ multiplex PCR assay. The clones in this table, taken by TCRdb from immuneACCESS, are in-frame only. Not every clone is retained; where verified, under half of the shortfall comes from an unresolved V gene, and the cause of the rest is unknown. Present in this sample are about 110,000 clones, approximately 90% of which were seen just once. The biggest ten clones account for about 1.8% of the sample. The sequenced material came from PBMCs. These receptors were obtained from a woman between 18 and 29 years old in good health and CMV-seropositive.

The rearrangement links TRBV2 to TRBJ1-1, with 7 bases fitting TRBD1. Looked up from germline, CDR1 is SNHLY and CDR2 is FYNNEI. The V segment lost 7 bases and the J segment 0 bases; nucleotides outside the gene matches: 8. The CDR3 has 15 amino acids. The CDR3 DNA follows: TGTGCCAGCACTTTCTCCAGGGGGTTGAACACTGAAGCTTTCTTT. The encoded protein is CASTFSRGLNTEAFF.

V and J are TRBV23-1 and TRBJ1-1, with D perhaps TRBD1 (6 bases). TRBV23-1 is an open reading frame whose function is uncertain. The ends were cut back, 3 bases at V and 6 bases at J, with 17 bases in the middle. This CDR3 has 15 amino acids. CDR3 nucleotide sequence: TGCGCCAGCAGTCACTCTCCGGGACAAAGCTCTGAAGCTTTCTTT. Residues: CASSHSPGQSSEAFF.

In nucleotides, the CDR3 is TGCGCCAGCAGCCCCCCGGACAGGGGCTACGAGCAGTACTTC. As protein: CASSPPDRGYEQYF. This chain connects TRBV4-1 to TRBJ2-7, with 9 nucleotides matching TRBD1. The length of the CDR3 is 14 residues. The germline gives CDR1 MGHRA, CDR2 YSYEKL. Trimming took 4 bases from V and 3 from J; bases not matched to a gene: 4.

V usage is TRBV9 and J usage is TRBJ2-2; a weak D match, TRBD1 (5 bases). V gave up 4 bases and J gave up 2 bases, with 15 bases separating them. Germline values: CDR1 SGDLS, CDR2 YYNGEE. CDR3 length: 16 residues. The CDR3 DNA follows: TGTGCCAGCAGCCTCCCGAGGCAGGGTAACACCGGGGAGCTGTTTTTT. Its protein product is CASSLPRQGNTGELFF.

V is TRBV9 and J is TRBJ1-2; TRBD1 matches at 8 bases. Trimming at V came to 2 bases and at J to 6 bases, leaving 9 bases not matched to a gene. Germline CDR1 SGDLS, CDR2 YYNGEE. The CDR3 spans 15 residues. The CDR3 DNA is TGTGCCAGCAGCGTCCGGGACAGGTTTTCCGATGGCTACACCTTC. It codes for CASSVRDRFSDGYTF. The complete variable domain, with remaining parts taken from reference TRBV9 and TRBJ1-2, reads DSGVTQTPKHLITATGQRVTLRCSPRSGDLSVYWYQQSLDQGLQFLIQYYNGEERAKGNILERFSAQQFPDLHSELNLSSLELGDSALYFCASSVRDRFSDGYTFGSGTRLTVV.

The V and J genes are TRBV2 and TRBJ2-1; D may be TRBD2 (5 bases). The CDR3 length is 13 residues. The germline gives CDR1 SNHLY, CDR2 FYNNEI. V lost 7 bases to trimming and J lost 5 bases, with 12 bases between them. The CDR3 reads CASNGVGHNEQFF. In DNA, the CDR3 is TGTGCCAGCAACGGGGTAGGGCACAATGAGCAGTTCTTC. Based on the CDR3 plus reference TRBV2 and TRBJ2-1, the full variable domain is EPEVTQTPSHQVTQMGQEVILRCVPISNHLYFYWYRQILGQKVEFLVSFYNNEISEKSEIFDDQFSVERPDGSNFTLKIRSTKLEDSAMYFCASNGVGHNEQFFGPGTRLTVL.

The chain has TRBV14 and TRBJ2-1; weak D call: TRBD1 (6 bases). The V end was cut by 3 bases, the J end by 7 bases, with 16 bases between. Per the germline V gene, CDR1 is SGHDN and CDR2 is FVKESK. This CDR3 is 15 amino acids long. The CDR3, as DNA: TGTGCCAGCAGCCAGTTACTTGGGGGCGAGAATGAGCAGTTCTTC. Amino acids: CASSQLLGGENEQFF.

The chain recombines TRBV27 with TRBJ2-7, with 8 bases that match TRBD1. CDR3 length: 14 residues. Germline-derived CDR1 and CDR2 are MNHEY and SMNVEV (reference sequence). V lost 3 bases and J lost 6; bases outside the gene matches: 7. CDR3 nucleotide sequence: TGTGCCAGCAGTTTCTCGACAGGGGTTGGCGAGCAGTACGTC. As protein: CASSFSTGVGEQYV.

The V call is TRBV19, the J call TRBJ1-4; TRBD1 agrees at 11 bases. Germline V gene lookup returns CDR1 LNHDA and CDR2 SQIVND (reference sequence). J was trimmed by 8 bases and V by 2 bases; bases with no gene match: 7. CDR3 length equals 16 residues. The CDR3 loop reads CASSISRDRGTEKLFF. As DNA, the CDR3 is TGTGCCAGTAGTATATCTCGGGACAGGGGGACCGAAAAACTGTTTTTT.

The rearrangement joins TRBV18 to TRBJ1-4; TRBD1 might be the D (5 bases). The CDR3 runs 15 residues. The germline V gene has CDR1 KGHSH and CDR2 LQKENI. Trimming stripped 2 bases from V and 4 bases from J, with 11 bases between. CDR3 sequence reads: CASSPFGGNNEKLFF. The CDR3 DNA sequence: TGTGCCAGCTCACCATTCGGGGGGAATAATGAAAAACTGTTTTTT.

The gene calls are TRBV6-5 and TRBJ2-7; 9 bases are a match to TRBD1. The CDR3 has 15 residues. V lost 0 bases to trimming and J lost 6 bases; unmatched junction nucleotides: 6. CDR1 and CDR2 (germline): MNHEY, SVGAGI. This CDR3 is CASSYSGTGRTEQYF. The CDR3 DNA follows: TGTGCCAGCAGTTACTCGGGGACAGGGCGTACCGAGCAGTACTTC.

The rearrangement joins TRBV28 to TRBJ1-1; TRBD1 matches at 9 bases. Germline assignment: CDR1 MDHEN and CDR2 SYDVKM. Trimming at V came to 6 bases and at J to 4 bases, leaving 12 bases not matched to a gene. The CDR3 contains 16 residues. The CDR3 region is CASSPTPTGGITEAFF. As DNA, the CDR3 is TGTGCCAGCAGCCCGACACCGACAGGGGGGATCACTGAAGCTTTCTTT.

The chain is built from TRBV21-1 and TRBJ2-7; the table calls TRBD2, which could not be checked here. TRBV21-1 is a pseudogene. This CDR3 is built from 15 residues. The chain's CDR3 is CASSTGRLSSYEQYF. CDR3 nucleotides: TGTGCCAGCAGCACTGGGAGGTTGAGCTCCTACGAGCAGTACTTC.

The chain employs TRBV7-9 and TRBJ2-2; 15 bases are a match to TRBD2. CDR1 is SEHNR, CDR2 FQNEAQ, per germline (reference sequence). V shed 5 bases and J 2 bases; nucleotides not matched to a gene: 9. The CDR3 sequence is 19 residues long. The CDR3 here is CASSRPGLAGGLNTGELFF. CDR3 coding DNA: TGTGCCAGCAGCCGGCCGGGACTAGCGGGGGGTCTTAACACCGGGGAGCTGTTTTTT.

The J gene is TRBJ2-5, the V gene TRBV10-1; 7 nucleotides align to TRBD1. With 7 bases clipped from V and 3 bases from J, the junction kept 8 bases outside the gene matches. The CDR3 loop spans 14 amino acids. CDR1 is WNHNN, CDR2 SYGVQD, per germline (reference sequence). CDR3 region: CASTRTGQKETQYF. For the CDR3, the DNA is TGCGCCAGCACGAGGACAGGTCAAAAAGAGACCCAGTACTTC.

CDR3 coding DNA: TGTGCCAGCAGCTTAGAGGCGGGCTACGAGCAGTACTTC. Residues: CASSLEAGYEQYF. This chain uses TRBV7-8 with TRBJ2-7; possible D gene TRBD2, 5 bases. Per the germline V gene, CDR1 is SGHVS and CDR2 is FQNEAQ. The germline V and J ends were trimmed by 1 base and 3 bases, with 7 bases remaining between them. CDR3 length equals 13 residues.

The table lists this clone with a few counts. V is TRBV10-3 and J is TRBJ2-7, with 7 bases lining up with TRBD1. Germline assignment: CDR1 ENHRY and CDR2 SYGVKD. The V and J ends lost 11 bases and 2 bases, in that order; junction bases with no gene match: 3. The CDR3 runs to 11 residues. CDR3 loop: CAAQGAYEQYF. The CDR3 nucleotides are TGTGCCGCCCAGGGGGCCTACGAGCAGTACTTC.